Listed below are T cell receptor beta chains from one sample, sequenced in a study of blood T cell repertoires in COVID-19. The table came from immunoSEQ multiplex PCR; TCRdb's copy has only in-frame clones and leaves some out. The sample carries under 300,000 clones, less than 90% recorded once. The source material was peripheral blood. Every receptor here comes from a woman in her 70s with COVID-19, enrolled during active disease. The CDR3 runs from the conserved cysteine through the conserved F or W. Fields, in order: clone size, D gene, V gene, J gene, CDR3 protein, CDR3 DNA. A D gene is named only where the DNA matches it firmly. Not every row has a clone size; where given, it reads once, few, many or a size class.

-	-	TRBV18	TRBJ2-7	CASSPSIYEQYF	TGTGCCAGCTCACCGTCCATCTACGAGCAGTACTTC
-	-	TRBV5-4	TRBJ2-6	CASSSPGTGANVLTF	TGTGCCAGCAGCTCGCCAGGGACTGGGGCCAACGTCCTGACTTTC
-	-	TRBV6-4	TRBJ2-3	CASSDSRGGTQYF	TGTGCCAGCAGTGACTCGAGAGGAGGTACGCAGTATTTT
-	TRBD1	TRBV18	TRBJ2-7	CASSPPNPDRIEQYF	TGTGCCAGCTCCCCACCTAACCCGGACAGGATCGAGCAGTACTTC
-	-	TRBV2	TRBJ1-6	CASTGELGSPLHF	TGTGCCAGCACAGGGGAACTGGGGTCACCCCTCCACTTT
-	-	TRBV11-2	TRBJ1-4	CASSSLRNEKLFF	TGTGCCAGCAGCTCTCTACGGAATGAAAAACTGTTTTTT
-	-	TRBV3-1/TRBV3-2	TRBJ2-7	CASSQSLEQYF	TGTGCCAGCAGCCAGTCCTTAGAGCAGTACTTC
-	TRBD1	TRBV28	TRBJ1-1	CASSHRTGGNTEAFF	TGTGCCAGCAGTCACCGGACAGGCGGGAACACTGAAGCTTTCTTT
-	-	TRBV2	TRBJ2-3	CASSSTGTRTDTQYF	TGTGCCAGCAGTTCCACCGGGACACGCACAGATACGCAGTATTTT
-	-	TRBV13	TRBJ2-1	CASSSPVGSSYNEQFF	TGTGCCAGCAGCTCGCCCGTAGGGAGCTCCTACAATGAGCAGTTCTTC
-	-	TRBV5-4	TRBJ2-7	CASSFPSPGDSHEQYF	TGTGCCAGCAGTTTTCCTTCGCCAGGGGATTCCCACGAGCAGTACTTC
-	TRBD1	TRBV5-1	TRBJ1-2	CASSFPGTGGRGYTF	TGCGCCAGCAGCTTTCCCGGGACAGGGGGCCGTGGCTACACCTTC
-	TRBD1	TRBV28	TRBJ2-5	CASRIQGWETQYF	TGTGCCAGCAGAATACAGGGGTGGGAGACCCAGTACTTC
-	TRBD1	TRBV30	TRBJ1-4	CAWEGTGGEKLFF	TGTGCCTGGGAGGGGACAGGGGGCGAAAAACTGTTTTTT
once	-	TRBV27	TRBJ2-5	CASSSQGQETQYF	TGTGCCAGCAGCAGTCAGGGGCAAGAGACCCAGTACTTC
-	-	TRBV29-1	TRBJ2-2	CSVIQGGGNTGELFF	TGCAGCGTAATTCAGGGCGGCGGGAACACCGGGGAGCTGTTTTTT
once	TRBD1	TRBV30	TRBJ1-1	CARGQGVAFF	TGTGCAAGGGGACAGGGGGTAGCTTTCTTT
once	-	TRBV12-3/TRBV12-4	TRBJ1-3	CASRRQAENTIYF	TGTGCCAGCAGGAGACAGGCCGAAAACACCATATATTTT
-	TRBD1	TRBV29-1	TRBJ1-1	CSGIWDREAFF	TGCAGCGGGATATGGGACAGAGAAGCTTTCTTT
once	TRBD1	TRBV11-2	TRBJ1-2	CASSRRQGTNSYGYTF	TGTGCCAGCAGCCGACGACAGGGAACTAACTCCTATGGCTACACCTTC
once	-	TRBV15	TRBJ1-2	CATSRPRIGGANYGYTF	TGTGCCACCAGCAGACCCCGGATCGGGGGAGCTAACTATGGCTACACCTTC
-	TRBD1	TRBV5-4	TRBJ1-1	CASSVAATGYGGEAFF	TGTGCCAGCAGCGTGGCCGCGACAGGGTACGGGGGCGAAGCTTTCTTT
-	TRBD1	TRBV13	TRBJ1-1	CASSFNRGFEAFF	TGTGCCAGCAGCTTCAACAGGGGGTTCGAAGCTTTCTTT
-	-	TRBV6-6	TRBJ2-3	CASSYSLARTDTQYF	TGTGCCAGCAGTTACTCGCTAGCTCGCACAGATACGCAGTATTTT
-	-	TRBV24-1	TRBJ1-3	CATSDWAVRNTIYF	TGTGCCACCAGTGATTGGGCTGTTCGAAACACCATATATTTT
-	TRBD1	TRBV5-5	TRBJ2-1	CASSLTGGSYNEQFF	TGTGCCAGCAGCTTGACAGGGGGGTCCTACAATGAGCAGTTCTTC
few	TRBD1	TRBV5-1	TRBJ1-3	CASSLGLGQFSGNTIYF	TGCGCCAGCAGCTTGGGATTGGGACAGTTCTCTGGAAACACCATATATTTT
-	-	TRBV6-1	TRBJ1-3	CASSEALPPVSGNTIYF	TGTGCCAGCAGTGAAGCGCTTCCGCCGGTCTCTGGAAACACCATATATTTT
-	-	TRBV5-1	TRBJ1-2	CASSPTPGEGNYGYTF	TGCGCCAGCAGCCCAACCCCGGGGGAGGGAAACTATGGCTACACCTTC
-	-	TRBV19	TRBJ2-7	CASSPGGKEQYF	TGTGCCAGTAGCCCAGGGGGGAAAGAGCAGTACTTC
-	-	TRBV18	TRBJ1-1	CASSPPVRGPEAFF	TGTGCCAGCTCACCACCAGTCAGGGGTCCTGAAGCTTTCTTT
-	-	TRBV7-2	TRBJ2-7	CASSLNRREQYF	TGTGCCAGCAGCCTGAACCGGAGAGAGCAGTACTTC
-	TRBD1	TRBV10-1	TRBJ2-7	CASSESPRGSSYEQYF	TGCGCCAGCAGTGAGTCACCCAGGGGGAGCTCCTACGAGCAGTACTTC
once	-	TRBV9	TRBJ1-1	CASSPSGGVTEAFF	TGTGCCAGCAGCCCCTCCGGGGGGGTTACTGAAGCTTTCTTT
-	-	TRBV25-1	TRBJ2-7	CASVQGPGYEQYF	TGTGCCAGCGTACAGGGTCCGGGTTACGAGCAGTACTTC
-	-	TRBV6-5	TRBJ1-2	CASRGKIYGYTF	TGTGCCAGCAGGGGCAAGATCTATGGCTACACCTTC
-	-	TRBV7-2	TRBJ2-5	CASGLGPLETQYF	TGTGCCAGCGGCCTAGGTCCCCTAGAGACCCAGTACTTC
-	-	TRBV7-2	TRBJ1-1	CASSPQTVTMNTEAFF	TGTGCCAGCAGCCCACAGACAGTTACTATGAACACTGAAGCTTTCTTT
-	-	TRBV27	TRBJ2-5	CASSLVQGETQYF	TGTGCCAGCAGTTTAGTCCAGGGGGAGACCCAGTACTTC
-	-	TRBV5-1	TRBJ2-7	CASRRKEGPYEQYF	TGCGCCAGCAGACGGAAGGAGGGTCCCTACGAGCAGTACTTC
-	-	TRBV2	TRBJ2-2	CASSWTVTGELFF	TGTGCCAGCAGTTGGACAGTCACCGGGGAGCTGTTTTTT
few	-	TRBV15	TRBJ1-5	CATSTGISNQPQHF	TGTGCCACCAGTACGGGGATTAGCAATCAGCCCCAGCATTTT